Each of the 14 T cell receptor beta chains below was sequenced from the same sample in a study of T cell responses to AZD1222 COVID-19 vaccine (dated by TCRdb to about 2021). The library was obtained by the immunoSEQ multiplex PCR assay. Drawn from immuneACCESS, this table holds only the in-frame rearrangements with V and J called that TCRdb kept. Clones are partly lost; checked studies trace under half to an unresolved V gene and leave the rest unexplained. This sample gives about 56,000 clones in total; 80% to 90% of them show up just once. The top ten hold approximately 15% of the sample. This specimen's time point label, per the study, means: baseline before first vaccination. The sequences come from peripheral blood, collected on day 0 of AZD1222 vaccination. These receptors were taken from an adult in good health.

This chain joins TRBV7-9 and TRBJ2-7, with D possibly being TRBD1 or TRBD2 (6 bases each). Germline CDR1 reads SEHNR; CDR2 reads FQNEAQ (reference sequence). CDR3 length equals 16 residues. Trimming pared 5 bases from V and 3 bases from J, leaving 20 bases between. The CDR3 sequence: CASSPGGGGVSYEQYF. The CDR3 DNA follows: TGTGCCAGCAGCCCCGGGGGTGGGGGCGTTAGCTACGAGCAGTACTTC. Full variable domain (rest looked up from reference TRBV7-9 and TRBJ2-7): DTGVSQNPRHKITKRGQNVTFRCDPISEHNRLYWYRQTLGQGPEFLTYFQNEAQLEKSRLLSDRFSAERPKGSFSTLEIQRTEQGDSAMYLCASSPGGGGVSYEQYFGPGTRLTVT.

V gene TRBV6-4 combines with J gene TRBJ2-1; 12 bases align to TRBD2. CDR3 length: 15 amino acids. The V gene's germline CDR1 is MRHNA and CDR2 SNTAGT. Trimming took 3 bases from V and 12 from J; bases not matched to a gene: 9. The CDR3 DNA is TGTGCCAGCAGTGAATCTAGCGGGGGGGCGAGCGTGCAGTTCTTC. Its protein is CASSESSGGASVQFF.

The chain has TRBV6-5 and TRBJ1-1; no definite D call. This CDR3 has 15 residues. The germline V and J ends were trimmed by 0 bases and 0 bases, with 8 bases remaining between them. Per germline, CDR1 MNHEY and CDR2 SVGAGI. The CDR3 DNA reads TGTGCCAGCAGTTACTCGAGGGATCTGAACACTGAAGCTTTCTTT. Its translation is CASSYSRDLNTEAFF.

The V call is TRBV10-3, the J call TRBJ1-2, with D perhaps matching TRBD1 (6 bases). Germline V gives CDR1 ENHRY, CDR2 SYGVKD. This CDR3 region has 15 residues. Trimming took 5 bases from V and 7 from J, leaving 20 bases between them. The CDR3 loop reads CAISQTEGGRGGYTF. The DNA for the CDR3 is TGTGCCATCAGTCAAACGGAAGGGGGAAGAGGTGGCTACACCTTC.

This clone has a handful of counts. The chain is built from TRBV9 and TRBJ1-6, with a possible D match to TRBD1 (5 bases). Germline V gives CDR1 SGDLS, CDR2 YYNGEE. The CDR3 has 18 residues. Deletions cut 0 bases from V and 0 bases from J, with 13 bases between. The CDR3 loop reads CASSVGQGGISYNSPLHF. CDR3 coding DNA: TGTGCCAGCAGCGTAGGGCAGGGAGGGATCTCCTATAATTCACCCCTCCACTTT.

The chain links TRBV30 to TRBJ2-7; TRBD1 aligns across 8 bases. The CDR3 runs 13 residues. V dropped 5 bases and J dropped 3; count of bases not matched to a gene: 6. Germline V gives CDR1 GTSNPN, CDR2 SVGIG (reference sequence). The CDR3 bases are TGTGCCTGGGGTTTAGGACAGGGCTACGAGCAGTACTTC. It is translated as CAWGLGQGYEQYF.

This chain connects TRBV6-5 to TRBJ1-5; possibly TRBD1 for D (6 bases). Germline CDR1 reads MNHEY; CDR2 reads SVGAGI. V was trimmed by 10 bases and J by 2 bases, leaving 9 bases between them. CDR3 length equals 12 residues. The CDR3 reads CAIRTGNQPQHF. CDR3 bases: TGTGCCATAAGGACAGGCAATCAGCCCCAGCATTTT.

The chain has TRBV7-2 and TRBJ1-2; D possibly corresponds to TRBD1 (5 bases). There are 13 residues in the CDR3. Germline lookup yields CDR1 SGHTA and CDR2 FQGNSA. Trimming pared 0 bases from V and 4 bases from J, leaving 6 bases between. The CDR3 here is CASSLAGTYGYTF. CDR3 in DNA: TGTGCCAGCAGCTTAGCCGGGACCTATGGCTACACCTTC.

The table lists this clone with a few counts. The J gene is TRBJ2-5, the V gene TRBV11-2; 8 positions match TRBD1. Germline CDR1 is SGHAT and CDR2 is FQNNGV. This CDR3 has 13 residues. Trimming took 3 bases from V and 3 from J; bases not matched to a gene: 0. The chain's CDR3 is CASSLDREETQYF. CDR3 sequence (DNA): TGTGCCAGCAGCTTGGACAGGGAAGAGACCCAGTACTTC.

J is TRBJ2-1 and V is TRBV5-1, with 7 bases that match TRBD1. The CDR3 has 14 amino acids. V lost 1 base to trimming and J lost 4 bases; unmatched junction nucleotides: 2. The V gene's germline CDR1 is SGHRS and CDR2 YFSETQ. CDR3 bases: TGCGCCAGCAGCTTGAACAGGGGATACAATGAGCAGTTCTTC. It is translated as CASSLNRGYNEQFF.

The chain has TRBV5-4 and TRBJ1-2, with D perhaps matching TRBD1 (6 bases). V lost 4 bases and J lost 7, with 14 bases in between. The germline CDR1 and CDR2 sequences are SGHNT and YYREEE (reference sequence). The CDR3 spans 13 residues. This CDR3 reads CASSSYRVSGYTF. The CDR3 DNA is TGTGCCAGCAGCAGTTACAGGGTCTCTGGCTACACCTTC.

A single count supports this clone. The V call is TRBV11-3, the J call TRBJ2-7; 7 nucleotides align to TRBD1. This CDR3 contains 13 residues. J lost 6 bases, V lost 1 base, and 3 bases had no gene match. Per germline, CDR1 SGHNT and CDR2 YENEEA. In nucleotides, the CDR3 is TGTGCCAGCAGCTTAGTACAGGGGACCGAGCAGTACTTC. Protein product: CASSLVQGTEQYF. Combining the CDR3 with reference TRBV11-3 and TRBJ2-7 gives the whole variable domain EAGVVQSPRYKIIEKKQPVAFWCNPISGHNTLYWYLQNLGQGPELLIRYENEEAVDDSQLPKDRFSAERLKGVDSTLKIQPAELGDSAVYLCASSLVQGTEQYFGPGTRLTVT.

The chain employs TRBV2 and TRBJ2-7, with 10 bases lining up with TRBD1. V dropped 6 bases and J dropped 5; count of bases not matched to a gene: 13. Germline CDR1 is SNHLY and CDR2 is FYNNEI. This CDR3 has 16 residues. The DNA of the CDR3 is TGTGCCAGCAGCCTAGGGACAGGGGCCTTCTGGGACGAGCAGTACTTC. This translates into CASSLGTGAFWDEQYF.

The rearrangement joins TRBV5-6 to TRBJ2-5; 7 nucleotides line up with TRBD1. V was clipped by 4 bases and J by 9 bases; unmatched bases: 12. Germline CDR1 SGHDT, CDR2 YYEEEE. There are 14 residues in the CDR3. This CDR3 is CASSLGQVGSPQYF. DNA for the CDR3: TGTGCCAGCAGCCTCGGACAGGTGGGGTCCCCCCAGTACTTC.